What follows describes a single T cell receptor (beta chain). The sample is drawn from a study of identical twins. The germline gives CDR1 MNHEY, CDR2 SVGAGI. Trimming removed 5 bases from V and 5 bases from J, with 9 bases in between. CDR3 length: 12 residues. Each CDR3 protein gets one entry after TCRdb re-called the 5' RACE reads with MiXCR. The sample consists of approximately 210,000 distinct CDR3 sequences, more than 15% of them appearing once. The data were also submitted as part of a second study, on T cells expressing NK-cell markers. That source adds: Alpha-beta TCR T cells were the sole sorting target in several experiments, owing to an anti-gamma-delta TCR antibody.

The specimen sequenced was CD8+ T cells sorted from blood. V usage is TRBV6-5 and J usage is TRBJ1-1; D is uncertain. The TCR comes from a woman between 18 and 30 years old in good health. DNA of the CDR3: TGTGCCAGCAGTGACTTTGGGACTGAAGCTTTCTTT. Translated, it gives CASSDFGTEAFF.